This T cell receptor beta chain was documented in a study of cytomegalovirus exposure and HLA in healthy donors. Study outcomes and limitations: Presence/absence analyses assumed roughly uniform sequencing depth across donors. In a later analysis, a missense DCLRE1C variant was linked to TCR beta V- and J-gene trimming.

V lost 4 bases to trimming and J lost 6 bases, with 15 bases between them. Germline CDR1 reads SGHTA; CDR2 reads FQGNSA. The CDR3 loop spans 15 amino acids. Regarding this clone: Its specificity is not known.

PCR primers comprised 60 Vbeta and 13 Jbeta primers. The table came from immunoSEQ multiplex PCR; TCRdb's copy has only in-frame clones and leaves some out. The sample has more than 40,000 clones, approximately 84% seen once. The receptor was derived from a man in his fifties in good health and CMV-seronegative. Sequenced sample: PBMCs. The V and J genes are TRBV7-2 and TRBJ1-4; D perhaps matches TRBD1 (5 bases). CDR3 nucleotides: TGTGCCAGCAGCTACATTCAGGGAAAAGATGAAAAACTGTTTTTT. The encoded protein is CASSYIQGKDEKLFF.